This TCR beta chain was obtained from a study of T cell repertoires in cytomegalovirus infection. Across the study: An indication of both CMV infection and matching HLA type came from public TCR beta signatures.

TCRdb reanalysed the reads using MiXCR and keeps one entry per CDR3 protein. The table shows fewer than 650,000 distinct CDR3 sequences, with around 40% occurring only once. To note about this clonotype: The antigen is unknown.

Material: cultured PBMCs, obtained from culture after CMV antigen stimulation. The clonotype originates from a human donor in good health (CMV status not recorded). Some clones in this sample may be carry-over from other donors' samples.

The CDR3: CASMGRPFDSDTQYF. In DNA form, the CDR3 reads TGTGCCAGCATGGGACGGCCCTTTGACTCCGATACGCAGTATTTT. The chain links TRBV6-6 to TRBJ2-3; D could derive from TRBD1 or TRBD2 (5 bases each). Trimming took off 7 bases at V and 6 bases at J, with 20 bases between the two ends. The germline V gene has CDR1 MNHNY and CDR2 SVGAGI (reference sequence). The CDR3 runs 15 residues.